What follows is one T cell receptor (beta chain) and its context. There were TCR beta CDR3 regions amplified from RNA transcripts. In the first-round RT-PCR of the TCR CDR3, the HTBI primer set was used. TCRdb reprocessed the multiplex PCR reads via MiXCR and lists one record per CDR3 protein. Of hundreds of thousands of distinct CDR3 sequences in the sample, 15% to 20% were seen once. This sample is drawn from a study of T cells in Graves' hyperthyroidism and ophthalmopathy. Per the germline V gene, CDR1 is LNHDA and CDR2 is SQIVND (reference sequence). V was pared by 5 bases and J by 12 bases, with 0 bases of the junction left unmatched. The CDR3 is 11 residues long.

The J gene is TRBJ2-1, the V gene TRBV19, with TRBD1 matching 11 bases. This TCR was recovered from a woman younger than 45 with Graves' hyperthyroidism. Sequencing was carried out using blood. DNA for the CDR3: TGTGCCAGTAGTGGGACAGGGGGGCAGTTCTTC. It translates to CASSGTGGQFF.